Listed here is a single T cell receptor beta chain. This record belongs to a study of blood T cell repertoires in COVID-19. Overall study context: Samples representing acute and convalescent COVID-19 were sourced from the United States, Italy and Spain. T cells, B-cell-depleted T cells, or PBMCs provided the cDNA or gDNA that served as material.

Authors' data handling: For nucleated cells, counts were estimated from reference gene primer amplification. The repertoire was sequenced with immunoSEQ multiplex PCR; TCRdb's copy has only in-frame clones and lacks some. V, J and clone size derive from that table, while D and trimming were established from the DNA sequence. The sample lists approximately 210,000 clones; less than 90% were seen once. CDR1 is MNHEY and CDR2 is SVGAGI in the germline V gene. V lost 6 bases to trimming and J lost 4 bases, with 15 bases between them. The CDR3 runs 14 residues. Sequenced: peripheral blood. The receptor comes from a woman between 70 and 85 years old with acute or convalescent COVID-19. The chain couples TRBV6-5 to TRBJ1-1, with TRBD1 as a possible D gene (6 bases). The CDR3 region is CASRPLGGSTEAFF. The CDR3 coding sequence is TGTGCCAGCAGACCCCTAGGGGGAAGCACTGAAGCTTTCTTT.